These T cell receptor beta chains were read from a single sample in a study of blood T cell repertoires in COVID-19. The method was immunoSEQ multiplex PCR; TCRdb's version includes in-frame clones alone and lacks a portion of them. The profile shows 300,000 to 400,000 clones, roughly 90% of them singletons. Sample: peripheral blood. Receptors were obtained from a woman aged 45 to 65 with active or convalescent COVID-19. The CDR3 runs from the conserved cysteine through the conserved F or W. The order of the fields is J gene, D gene, clone size, V gene, CDR3 protein, CDR3 DNA. The D gene is left open where the match is weak. Size values are once, few and many counts, or a class for expanded clones, and some rows have none.

TRBJ2-3	.	.	TRBV4-3	CASSQEAGYTDTQYF	TGCGCCAGCAGCCAAGAGGCAGGCTACACAGATACGCAGTATTTT
TRBJ2-2	TRBD2	.	TRBV7-9	CASSFRTSGNTGELFF	TGTGCCAGCAGCTTTAGGACTAGCGGGAACACCGGGGAGCTGTTTTTT
TRBJ1-4	.	.	TRBV2	CASTPRTGDEKLFF	TGTGCCAGTACACCCAGGACCGGGGATGAAAAACTGTTTTTT
TRBJ1-4	.	.	TRBV4-3	CASRRHVATNEKLFF	TGCGCCAGCAGAAGACACGTTGCAACTAATGAAAAACTGTTTTTT
TRBJ2-1	.	.	TRBV27	CASTRPPRVISYNEQFF	TGTGCCAGCACCAGACCTCCCAGGGTGATCTCCTACAATGAGCAGTTCTTC
TRBJ2-1	.	once	TRBV29-1	CSVRQGSNEQFF	TGCAGCGTTCGCCAGGGGAGCAATGAGCAGTTCTTC
TRBJ1-1	TRBD1	.	TRBV30	CAWSRQGNTEAFF	TGTGCCTGGAGCCGACAGGGGAACACTGAAGCTTTCTTT
TRBJ1-6	.	.	TRBV18	CASSPISGDSPLHF	TGTGCCAGCTCACCGATTTCGGGGGATTCACCCCTCCACTTT
TRBJ2-7	.	.	TRBV13	CASSQDRVYEQYF	TGTGCCAGCAGCCAAGACAGAGTCTACGAGCAGTACTTC
TRBJ2-7	TRBD2	.	TRBV27	CASRRGTTYEQYF	TGTGCCAGCAGGCGGGGGACTACCTACGAGCAGTACTTC
TRBJ1-1	.	.	TRBV6-5	CASSLAGSNTEAFF	TGTGCCAGCAGTTTGGCCGGGTCGAACACTGAAGCTTTCTTT
TRBJ2-5	TRBD2	.	TRBV29-1	CSGAGGLVGETQYF	TGCAGCGGAGCGGGAGGCCTCGTGGGAGAGACCCAGTACTTC
TRBJ2-2	.	.	TRBV7-9	CASSLAGTYHTGELFF	TGTGCCAGCAGCCTAGCCGGGACATACCACACCGGGGAGCTGTTTTTT
TRBJ1-5	.	.	TRBV7-2	CASSLGRNTNQPQHF	TGTGCCAGCAGCTTAGGGCGGAATACCAATCAGCCCCAGCATTTT
TRBJ1-1	.	.	TRBV28	CASSVLGGTEAFF	TGTGCCAGCAGTGTATTGGGGGGCACTGAAGCTTTCTTT
TRBJ1-4	TRBD1	once	TRBV4-1	CASSPFDRVNEKLFF	TGCGCCAGCAGCCCGTTCGACAGGGTAAATGAAAAACTGTTTTTT
TRBJ2-1	TRBD1	.	TRBV7-3	CASSSTGGDYNEQFF	TGTGCCAGCAGCTCGACAGGGGGGGACTACAATGAGCAGTTCTTC
TRBJ1-3	.	.	TRBV29-1	CSVEEAGNTIYF	TGCAGCGTTGAGGAGGCGGGAAACACCATATATTTT
TRBJ1-1	.	.	TRBV2	CASSEDSPQTKAFF	TGTGCCAGCAGTGAAGACTCACCCCAGACAAAAGCTTTCTTT
TRBJ2-5	.	.	TRBV30	CAWSGGSQETQYF	TGTGCCTGGAGTGGCGGAAGTCAAGAGACCCAGTACTTC
TRBJ2-2	.	.	TRBV5-4	CASSWEPSSGELFF	TGTGCCAGCAGCTGGGAGCCTAGTTCCGGGGAGCTGTTTTTT
TRBJ2-7	.	.	TRBV29-1	CSAQTGHEQYF	TGCAGCGCCCAGACAGGCCACGAGCAGTACTTC
TRBJ1-6	.	.	TRBV7-3	CASSLRGREDSPLHF	TGTGCCAGCAGCTTAAGGGGCAGGGAGGACTCACCCCTCCACTTT
TRBJ1-2	.	.	TRBV24-1	CATSVQGYGYTF	TGTGCCACCAGTGTTCAGGGTTATGGCTACACCTTC
TRBJ2-7	.	.	TRBV2	CASSARYVYHEQYF	TGTGCCAGCAGTGCCAGATACGTGTACCACGAGCAGTACTTC
TRBJ1-2	.	.	TRBV7-2	CASSPGHYGYTF	TGTGCCAGCAGCCCCGGACATTATGGCTACACCTTC
TRBJ2-3	TRBD2	.	TRBV5-1	CASSRGAASGADTQYF	TGCGCCAGCAGCAGGGGAGCGGCTAGCGGGGCAGATACGCAGTATTTT
TRBJ2-2	.	.	TRBV11-2	CASSLTRGAGGELFF	TGTGCCAGCAGCTTAACTCGGGGGGCAGGCGGGGAGCTGTTTTTT